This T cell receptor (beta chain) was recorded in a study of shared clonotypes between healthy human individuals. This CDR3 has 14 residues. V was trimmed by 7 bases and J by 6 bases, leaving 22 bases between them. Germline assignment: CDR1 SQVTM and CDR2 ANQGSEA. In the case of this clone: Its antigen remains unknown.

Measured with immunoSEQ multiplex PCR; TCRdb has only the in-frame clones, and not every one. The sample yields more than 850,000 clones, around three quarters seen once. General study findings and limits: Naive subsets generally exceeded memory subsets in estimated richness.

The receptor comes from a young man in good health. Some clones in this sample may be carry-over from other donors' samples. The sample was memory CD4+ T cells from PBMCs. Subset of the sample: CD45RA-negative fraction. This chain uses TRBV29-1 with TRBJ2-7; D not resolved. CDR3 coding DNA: TGCAGCGGATCGGGCCACCACACGGGCGGCGAGCAGTACTTC. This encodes CSGSGHHTGGEQYF.